This TCR beta chain was obtained from a study of early T cells in non-severe SARS-CoV-2 infection. Study context: Bulk RNA from unsorted whole blood was sequenced; chains were unpaired. General study results and limits: VDJdb matching skewed toward anti-spike CD8 responses, missing private and CD4 specificities.

This clonotype has a handful of counts. Its antigen remains unknown. CDR1 is SEHNR, CDR2 FQNEAQ, per germline (reference sequence). Trimming removed 4 bases at V and 1 base at J, with 12 bases between. This CDR3 has 15 residues. Unique molecular identifiers tagged individual cDNA molecules. TCRdb recomputed calls from the 5' RACE reads with MiXCR, one row per CDR3 protein. The sample includes 100,000 to 150,000 distinct CDR3 sequences, about 15% of them seen just once. The sequence derives from an adult who was a healthcare worker with PCR-confirmed SARS-CoV-2 infection or an uninfected control (not recorded which). The chain carries TRBV7-9 and TRBJ2-3; D is unclear. Source material: whole blood. In DNA form, the CDR3 reads TGTGCCAGCAGCTACTTCTCCGGAGGCACAGATACGCAGTATTTT. Its translation is CASSYFSGGTDTQYF.